Following are 29 T cell receptor beta chains from one sample sequenced in a study of blood T cell repertoires in COVID-19. Assay used: immunoSEQ multiplex PCR; TCRdb lists only in-frame clones, some missing. The profile shows tens of thousands of clones, 83% of them singletons. Sequencing used peripheral blood. The source of these receptors is a human donor in a cohort sampled during active COVID-19.

This chain joins TRBV3-1 (or the pseudogene TRBV3-2) and TRBJ2-3; 8 positions agree with TRBD2. Germline-derived CDR1 and CDR2 are LGHDT and YNNKEL (reference sequence). The CDR3 is 16 residues long. Losses at the gene ends were 4 bases for V and 2 bases for J; bases not matched to a gene: 8. The CDR3 loop is CASSLRRGGVTDTQYF. The CDR3 DNA is TGTGCCAGCAGCCTACGCCGGGGGGGTGTCACAGATACGCAGTATTTT.

The chain combines TRBV5-4 with TRBJ2-1; D may be TRBD1 (6 bases). V gave up 4 bases and J gave up 0 bases, with 14 bases separating them. CDR1 is SGHNT and CDR2 is YYREEE in the germline V gene (reference sequence). The CDR3 covers 16 residues. DNA of the CDR3: TGTGCCAGCAGCCCCCGGACAGTCAGCTCCTACAATGAGCAGTTCTTC. Amino acids: CASSPRTVSSYNEQFF. The variable domain in full, with the rest retrieved from reference TRBV5-4 and TRBJ2-1, is ETGVTQSPTHLIKTRGQQVTLRCSSQSGHNTVSWYQQALGQGPQFIFQYYREEENGRGNFPPRFSGLQFPNYSSELNVNALELDDSALYLCASSPRTVSSYNEQFFGPGTRLTVL.

The genes are TRBV5-4 and TRBJ2-7; TRBD1 aligns across 7 bases. Germline CDR1 and CDR2: SGHNT and YYREEE (reference sequence). The CDR3 is 13 residues long. The V gene end was trimmed by 3 bases and the J gene end by 5 bases; junction bases not matched to a gene: 5. The CDR3 protein is CASSSTGKNEQYF. The DNA for the CDR3 is TGTGCCAGCAGCTCGACAGGGAAGAACGAGCAGTACTTC.

The V call is TRBV30, the J call TRBJ2-5; weak D call: TRBD2 (5 bases). CDR1 is GTSNPN, CDR2 SVGIG, per germline (reference sequence). This CDR3 has 13 residues. V lost 4 bases, J lost 4 bases, and 13 bases lay in between. In DNA form, the CDR3 reads TGTGCCTGGACACTAGTTGGTTTAGAGACCCAGTACTTC. Translating it yields CAWTLVGLETQYF. Drawing the rest from reference TRBV30 and TRBJ2-5, the complete variable domain is SQTIHQWPATLVQPVGSPLSLECTVEGTSNPNLYWYRQAAGRGLQLLFYSVGIGQISSEVPQNLSASRPQDRQFILSSKKLLLSDSGFYLCAWTLVGLETQYFGPGTRLLVL.

This chain uses TRBV3-1 (or the pseudogene TRBV3-2) with TRBJ2-5; 7 bases are a match to TRBD2. The CDR3 spans 15 residues. Per the germline V gene, CDR1 is LGHDT and CDR2 is YNNKEL (reference sequence). The V and J ends lost 1 base and 5 bases, in that order; junction bases with no gene match: 7. This CDR3 is CASSQVRGSGETQYF. The CDR3 DNA reads TGTGCCAGCAGCCAAGTACGCGGGAGTGGCGAGACCCAGTACTTC.

The chain employs TRBV7-2 and TRBJ1-2; 9 nucleotides agree with TRBD1. Germline V gene sequence: CDR1 SGHTA, CDR2 FQGNSA. The trim removed 4 bases at V and 8 bases at J, leaving 5 bases unmatched. The CDR3 has 13 residues. As DNA, the CDR3 is TGTGCCAGCAGCTCGGGACAGGGTCAGGGCTACACCTTC. As protein: CASSSGQGQGYTF.

In its sample, this clone was seen a few times. The chain recombines TRBV7-9 with TRBJ2-1; TRBD2 matches 7 bases. The J segment lost 6 bases and the V segment lost 5 bases, leaving 13 bases of the junction unmatched. CDR1 is SEHNR, CDR2 FQNEAQ, per germline (reference sequence). The CDR3 length is 16 residues. CDR3 coding DNA: TGTGCCAGCAGCGTTTTATGGGGGAGGGCTTCCAATGAGCAGTTCTTC. As protein: CASSVLWGRASNEQFF.

This clone turned up a few times. This chain connects TRBV19 to TRBJ1-5; unclear D gene. Germline CDR1 LNHDA, CDR2 SQIVND (reference sequence). The length of the CDR3 is 15 residues. The ends were cut back, 3 bases at V and 1 base at J, with 10 bases in the middle. This CDR3 is CASSISGRSNQPQHF. Here the CDR3 DNA reads TGTGCCAGTAGTATTTCGGGTCGCAGCAATCAGCCCCAGCATTTT.

The table lists this clone with a count of one. The chain couples TRBV9 to TRBJ1-1, with a possible D match to TRBD1 (6 bases). Trimming pared 4 bases from V and 0 bases from J, leaving 13 bases between. CDR1 is SGDLS and CDR2 is YYNGEE in the germline V gene. The CDR3 is made up of 15 amino acids. As DNA, the CDR3 is TGTGCCAGCAGCCCAACGGGACAACTGAACACTGAAGCTTTCTTT. This translates into CASSPTGQLNTEAFF.

V and J are TRBV20-1 and TRBJ2-1; TRBD1 is a possible D gene (5 bases). The CDR3 loop spans 15 amino acids. Germline V lookup: CDR1 DFQATT, CDR2 SNEGSKA (reference sequence). Trimming took off 3 bases at V and 0 bases at J, with 12 bases between the two ends. CDR3 coding DNA: TGCAGTGCTAGTCCATACAGGAGCTCCTACAATGAGCAGTTCTTC. It codes for CSASPYRSSYNEQFF.

This chain joins TRBV7-6 and TRBJ1-1; possibly TRBD1 for D (6 bases). The CDR3 is 15 amino acids. Per germline, CDR1 SGHVS and CDR2 FNYEAQ. Trimming left V 5 bases short and J 1 base short, with 14 bases between. CDR3 sequence (DNA): TGTGCCAGCAGCCCACGGACAGACCCGAACACTGAAGCTTTCTTT. This sequence encodes CASSPRTDPNTEAFF.

The chain is built from TRBV30 and TRBJ1-4; tentative D call: TRBD1 (5 bases). The germline V and J ends were trimmed by 3 bases and 0 bases, with 17 bases remaining between them. The CDR3 extends over 17 amino acids. Germline V lookup: CDR1 GTSNPN, CDR2 SVGIG (reference sequence). CDR3: CAWRSTWGTATNEKLFF. In DNA form, the CDR3 reads TGTGCCTGGAGGAGTACATGGGGGACTGCAACTAATGAAAAACTGTTTTTT.

This rearrangement joins TRBV15 to TRBJ1-3; 11 bases line up with TRBD1. Germline lookup yields CDR1 LNHNV and CDR2 YYDKDF (reference sequence). This CDR3 region has 17 residues. V was clipped by 4 bases and J by 0 bases; unmatched bases: 5. CDR3 protein: CATSKGQGGNSGNTIYF. CDR3 coding DNA: TGTGCCACCAGCAAGGGACAGGGGGGGAACTCTGGAAACACCATATATTTT.

Comments on this clone: The sample contains more than one DNA sequence encoding this CDR3. This rearrangement joins TRBV7-8 to TRBJ1-6; 8 bases match TRBD1. Trimming cost V 1 base and J 10 bases; bases outside gene matches: 6. Germline CDR1 is SGHVS and CDR2 is FQNEAQ. CDR3 length: 15 amino acids. CDR3 loop: CASSLVAGGDSPLHF. The CDR3 bases are TGTGCCAGCAGCTTAGTCGCAGGGGGCGACTCACCCCTCCACTTT.

The gene calls are TRBV5-1 and TRBJ1-2; 8 bases line up with TRBD1. The CDR3 length is 16 residues. Germline V gene lookup returns CDR1 SGHRS and CDR2 YFSETQ. The ends lost 4 bases at V and 3 bases at J; junction bases unmatched: 11. The CDR3 DNA follows: TGCGCCAGCAGCCGGGGACAGGCCGGGTTTGACTATGGCTACACCTTC. Residues: CASSRGQAGFDYGYTF.

The V call is TRBV5-1, the J call TRBJ2-1; perhaps TRBD2 as D (6 bases). V was pared by 4 bases and J by 1 base, with 18 bases between. CDR3 length: 17 amino acids. Germline V gene sequence: CDR1 SGHRS, CDR2 YFSETQ. The CDR3 is CASSLLLGGRSYNEQFF. The CDR3 DNA reads as TGCGCCAGCAGCCTCCTCCTTGGTGGGAGGTCCTACAATGAGCAGTTCTTC.

This chain connects TRBV10-3 to TRBJ1-4; TRBD1 matches at 7 bases. The CDR3 has 14 amino acids. V shed 5 bases, J shed 2 bases, and the junction held 2 bases outside the gene matches. Germline values: CDR1 ENHRY, CDR2 SYGVKD. CDR3 in amino acids: CAISQQGTNEKLFF. CDR3 nucleotides: TGTGCCATCAGTCAACAGGGGACTAATGAAAAACTGTTTTTT.

The chain links TRBV28 to TRBJ1-2; D possibly corresponds to TRBD1 (6 bases). In germline, CDR1 is MDHEN, CDR2 SYDVKM. Trimming left V 5 bases short and J 1 base short, with 17 bases between. This CDR3 has 16 amino acids. CDR3 DNA sequence: TGTGCCAGCAGTAGCGGGGGGGCGGGGAGTAACTATGGCTACACCTTC. The encoded protein is CASSSGGAGSNYGYTF.

The chain employs TRBV30 and TRBJ2-2; 9 bases are shared with TRBD1. This CDR3 comprises 16 residues. V lost 2 bases, J lost 8 bases, and 12 bases stayed unmatched. The germline CDR1 and CDR2 sequences are GTSNPN and SVGIG (reference sequence). CDR3 in DNA: TGTGCCTGGAGTCCAGGACAGGGGAGATACAGGGGGGAGCTGTTTTTT. Translating gives CAWSPGQGRYRGELFF.

This chain connects TRBV3-1 (or the pseudogene TRBV3-2) to TRBJ1-5; D uncertain. Germline V gene sequence: CDR1 LGHDT, CDR2 YNNKEL (reference sequence). V lost 6 bases, J lost 0 bases, and 9 bases lay in between. CDR3 length: 14 amino acids. CDR3 protein: CASSSGNSNQPQHF. The DNA of the CDR3 is TGTGCCAGCAGTTCAGGCAATAGCAATCAGCCCCAGCATTTT.

CDR3 amino acids: CASSVAGSGELFF. CDR3 DNA sequence: TGTGCCAGCAGCGTAGCCGGGTCCGGGGAGCTGTTTTTT. This chain connects TRBV9 to TRBJ2-2; D gene uncertain. The CDR3 consists of 13 residues. V shed 0 bases and J shed 6 bases, with 6 bases lying between them. Per the germline V gene, CDR1 is SGDLS and CDR2 is YYNGEE.

This clone was observed a few times. The chain carries TRBV5-4 and TRBJ1-5; 8 nucleotides agree with TRBD1. Germline assignment: CDR1 SGHNT and CDR2 YYREEE (reference sequence). The CDR3 length is 13 residues. Unmatched junction bases numbered 5, after V lost 4 bases and J lost 8 bases. The CDR3 DNA reads TGTGCCAGCAGCCCGGGACAGGCCGAGCCCCAGCATTTT. It specifies CASSPGQAEPQHF. The full variable domain, with the rest looked up from reference TRBV5-4 and TRBJ1-5, is ETGVTQSPTHLIKTRGQQVTLRCSSQSGHNTVSWYQQALGQGPQFIFQYYREEENGRGNFPPRFSGLQFPNYSSELNVNALELDDSALYLCASSPGQAEPQHFGDGTRLSIL.

The chain employs TRBV28 and TRBJ1-2; D remains ambiguous. The ends were cut back, 5 bases at V and 13 bases at J, with 11 bases in the middle. CDR1 MDHEN and CDR2 SYDVKM come from the germline V gene. The CDR3 has 10 amino acids. CDR3 loop: CASSREKPTF. CDR3 coding DNA: TGTGCCAGCAGTCGCGAAAAGCCCACCTTC.

J is TRBJ1-1 and V is TRBV19; D unresolved. The CDR3 loop spans 13 amino acids. Trimming shortened V by 5 bases and J by 1 base, and 8 bases separated the two germline ends. Germline CDR1 reads LNHDA; CDR2 reads SQIVND (reference sequence). The CDR3 sequence: CASSLGRNTEAFF. The CDR3 DNA reads as TGTGCCAGTAGTTTGGGGAGGAACACTGAAGCTTTCTTT.

V gene TRBV6-4 combines with J gene TRBJ2-1; TRBD2 aligns across 7 bases. J was trimmed by 9 bases and V by 4 bases; bases with no gene match: 9. Germline CDR1 and CDR2: MRHNA and SNTAGT. The CDR3 has 14 residues. The CDR3 sequence: CASSAMLTSSEQFF. CDR3 DNA: TGTGCCAGCAGTGCTATGTTGACTAGCTCTGAGCAGTTCTTC.

The chain joins TRBV3-1 (or the pseudogene TRBV3-2) to TRBJ2-2, with 9 bases that match TRBD1. The V gene's germline CDR1 is LGHDT and CDR2 YNNKEL (reference sequence). V trimming: 5 bases; J trimming: 8 bases; junction bases outside the gene matches: 21. This CDR3 is built from 19 residues. As DNA, the CDR3 is TGTGCCAGCAGCTCCCGACAGGGGGTCCCCACCCGAACAAGGGGGGAGCTGTTTTTT. Its translation is CASSSRQGVPTRTRGELFF.

The genes are TRBV5-1 and TRBJ2-5; TRBD2 aligns across 9 bases. The length of the CDR3 is 16 residues. V shed 4 bases, J shed 5 bases, and the junction held 12 bases outside the gene matches. Germline-derived CDR1 and CDR2 are SGHRS and YFSETQ. As DNA, the CDR3 is TGCGCCAGCAGCATTGGGACTAGCAATGCGTTGGAGACCCAGTACTTC. Amino acids: CASSIGTSNALETQYF.

The chain carries TRBV28 and TRBJ1-5; 11 nucleotides match TRBD1. The CDR3 has 15 residues. The germline V gene encodes CDR1 MDHEN and CDR2 SYDVKM. The junction had 2 bases not matched to a gene; V was cut back by 6 bases and J by 1 base. The CDR3 nucleotides are TGTGCCAGCAGAGGACAGGGGGCGAGCAATCAGCCCCAGCATTTT. Amino acid sequence: CASRGQGASNQPQHF.

J is TRBJ1-1 and V is TRBV5-1; D gene uncertain. Germline CDR1 is SGHRS and CDR2 is YFSETQ. The CDR3 length is 16 residues. V was pared by 0 bases and J by 6 bases, with 18 bases between. The CDR3 here is CASSLDSPPGRPEAFF. The CDR3 DNA reads as TGCGCCAGCAGCTTGGACAGTCCTCCAGGCCGCCCTGAAGCTTTCTTT. Using reference TRBV5-1 and TRBJ1-1 for the parts outside the CDR3, the full variable domain is KAGVTQTPRYLIKTRGQQVTLSCSPISGHRSVSWYQQTPGQGLQFLFEYFSETQRNKGNFPGRFSGRQFSNSRSEMNVSTLELGDSALYLCASSLDSPPGRPEAFFGQGTRLTVV.